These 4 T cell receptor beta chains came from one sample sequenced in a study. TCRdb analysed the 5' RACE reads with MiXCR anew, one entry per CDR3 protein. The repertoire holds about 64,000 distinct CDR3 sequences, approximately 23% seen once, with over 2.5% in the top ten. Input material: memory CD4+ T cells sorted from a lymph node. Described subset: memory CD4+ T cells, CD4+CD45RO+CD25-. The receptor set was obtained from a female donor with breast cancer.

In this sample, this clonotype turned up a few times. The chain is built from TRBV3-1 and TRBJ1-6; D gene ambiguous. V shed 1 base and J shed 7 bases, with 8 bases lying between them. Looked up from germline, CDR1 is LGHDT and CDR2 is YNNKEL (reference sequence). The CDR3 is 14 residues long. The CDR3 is CASSQGRGNSPLHF. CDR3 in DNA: TGTGCCAGCAGCCAAGGTCGCGGCAATTCACCCCTCCACTTT. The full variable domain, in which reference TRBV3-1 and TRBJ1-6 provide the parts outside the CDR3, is DTAVSQTPKYLVTQMGNDKSIKCEQNLGHDTMYWYKQDSKKFLKIMFSYNNKELIINETVPNRFSPKSPDKAHLNLHINSLELGDSAVYFCASSQGRGNSPLHFGNGTRLTVT.

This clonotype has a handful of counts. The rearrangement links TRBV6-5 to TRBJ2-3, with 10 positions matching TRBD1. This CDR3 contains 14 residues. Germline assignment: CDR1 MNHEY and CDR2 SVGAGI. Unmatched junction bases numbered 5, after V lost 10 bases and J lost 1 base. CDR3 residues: CATAGTGGTDTQYF. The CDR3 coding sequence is TGTGCCACCGCCGGGACAGGGGGCACAGATACGCAGTATTTT.

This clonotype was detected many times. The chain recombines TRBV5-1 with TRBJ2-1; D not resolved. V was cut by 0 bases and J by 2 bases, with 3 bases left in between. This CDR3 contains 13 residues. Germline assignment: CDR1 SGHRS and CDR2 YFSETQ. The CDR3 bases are TGCGCCAGCAGCTTGGGACCCTACAATGAGCAGTTCTTC. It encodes CASSLGPYNEQFF.

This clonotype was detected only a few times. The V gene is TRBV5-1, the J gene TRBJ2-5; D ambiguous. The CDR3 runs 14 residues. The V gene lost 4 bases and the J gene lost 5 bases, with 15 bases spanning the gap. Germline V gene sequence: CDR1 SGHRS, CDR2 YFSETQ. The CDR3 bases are TGCGCCAGCAGCGGCCAGGATCGAAGGGAGACCCAGTACTTC. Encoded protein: CASSGQDRRETQYF.